A selection of T cell receptor beta chains follows, all from one sample in a study of blood T cells in healthy people across ages. TCRdb ran MiXCR on the 5' RACE reads and lists one entry per CDR3 protein. The sample has fewer than 950,000 distinct CDR3 sequences, 30% to 45% seen once. The sample consisted of blood. These receptors were collected from a man between 18 and 35 years old in good health. Each CDR3 is given with its conserved first and last residue. Fields, in order: V gene, D gene, clone size, J gene, CDR3 DNA, CDR3 protein. D genes are given only for firm matches. The size of a clone is reported for some rows only, either as once, few or many, or as a class for expanded clones.

v_gene: TRBV20-1
d_gene: TRBD2
abundance: many
j_gene: TRBJ2-3
CDR3nt: TGCAGTGCTAGAGATCCGGGACTAGCGGGGATGGAGGATACGCAGTATTTT
CDR3aa: CSARDPGLAGMEDTQYF

v_gene: TRBV12-3/TRBV12-4
d_gene: .
abundance: .
j_gene: TRBJ1-5
CDR3nt: TGTGCCAGCAGTTCAAGACAGCGGCAGCCCCAGCATTTT
CDR3aa: CASSSRQRQPQHF

v_gene: TRBV7-9
d_gene: .
abundance: few
j_gene: TRBJ2-3
CDR3nt: TGTGCCAGCAGCTTAGTCCAGTTGCGGCCAGATACGCAGTATTTT
CDR3aa: CASSLVQLRPDTQYF

v_gene: TRBV6-6
d_gene: .
abundance: few
j_gene: TRBJ1-1
CDR3nt: TGTGCCAGCAGTTTATTAGGGGACGCAGCTTTCTTT
CDR3aa: CASSLLGDAAFF

v_gene: TRBV5-5
d_gene: .
abundance: few
j_gene: TRBJ2-3
CDR3nt: TGTGCCAGCAGCTTGGTGTACAGATTATCAGATACGCAGTATTTT
CDR3aa: CASSLVYRLSDTQYF

v_gene: TRBV15
d_gene: .
abundance: .
j_gene: TRBJ1-5
CDR3nt: TGTGCCACCAGCCTAGGGTTGGATCAGCCCCAGCATTTT
CDR3aa: CATSLGLDQPQHF

v_gene: TRBV4-3
d_gene: .
abundance: .
j_gene: TRBJ2-4
CDR3nt: TGCGCCAGCAGCACTAATTGGGGGGCCGGGAACATTCAGTACTTC
CDR3aa: CASSTNWGAGNIQYF

v_gene: TRBV6-1
d_gene: TRBD1
abundance: few
j_gene: TRBJ1-6
CDR3nt: TGTGCCAGCCCAAATAGGACAGGGGAAAGCTCCTATAATTCACCCCTCCACTTT
CDR3aa: CASPNRTGESSYNSPLHF

v_gene: TRBV29-1
d_gene: .
abundance: few
j_gene: TRBJ2-7
CDR3nt: TGCGGCGTTGAGCTCAGGGACAATGAGCAGTACTTC
CDR3aa: CGVELRDNEQYF

v_gene: TRBV28
d_gene: .
abundance: .
j_gene: TRBJ2-5
CDR3nt: TGTGCCAGCCGTACTGTCAGGACGGCGTACCAAGGGACCCAGTACTTC
CDR3aa: CASRTVRTAYQGTQYF

v_gene: TRBV14
d_gene: TRBD2
abundance: .
j_gene: TRBJ2-3
CDR3nt: TGTGCCAGCAGTCCCGGGACTAGCGGCGGGACGCAGTATTTT
CDR3aa: CASSPGTSGGTQYF

v_gene: TRBV29-1
d_gene: .
abundance: .
j_gene: TRBJ2-3
CDR3nt: TGCAGCGTTGATCGCGAAACTAGCACAGATACGCAGTATTTT
CDR3aa: CSVDRETSTDTQYF

v_gene: TRBV15
d_gene: .
abundance: once
j_gene: TRBJ1-6
CDR3nt: TGTGCCACCAGCACTCCATTGGAAAATTCACCCCTCCACTTT
CDR3aa: CATSTPLENSPLHF

v_gene: TRBV5-6
d_gene: .
abundance: .
j_gene: TRBJ2-1
CDR3nt: TGTGCCAGCAGCGTGGGGGGGGGCCGGGAAAATGAGCAGTTCTTC
CDR3aa: CASSVGGGRENEQFF

v_gene: TRBV6-1
d_gene: .
abundance: .
j_gene: TRBJ2-2
CDR3nt: TGTGCCAGCAGTGCTTACACAGGGTTTGTCTCTGCCGGGGAGCTGTTTTTT
CDR3aa: CASSAYTGFVSAGELFF

v_gene: TRBV6-5
d_gene: TRBD1
abundance: .
j_gene: TRBJ1-2
CDR3nt: TGTGCCAGCAGAAACCGGGACAGGGCTGGCTACACCTTC
CDR3aa: CASRNRDRAGYTF

v_gene: TRBV7-2
d_gene: TRBD1
abundance: few
j_gene: TRBJ2-2
CDR3nt: TGTGCCAGCAGCGCAGAACCCCCCGGGACAGGGGACACCGGGGAGCTGTTTTTT
CDR3aa: CASSAEPPGTGDTGELFF

v_gene: TRBV27
d_gene: .
abundance: .
j_gene: TRBJ2-4
CDR3nt: TGTGCCAGCAGATCGGGGAGAAACATTCAGTACTTC
CDR3aa: CASRSGRNIQYF

v_gene: TRBV7-2
d_gene: .
abundance: .
j_gene: TRBJ1-1
CDR3nt: TGTGCCAGCAGCTCCCGGGACCCCACGGGGAACACTGAAGCTTTCTTT
CDR3aa: CASSSRDPTGNTEAFF

v_gene: TRBV20-1
d_gene: .
abundance: few
j_gene: TRBJ1-5
CDR3nt: TGCAGTGCCCCGGGGCGAGGGGGAAGCAATCAGCCCCAGCATTTT
CDR3aa: CSAPGRGGSNQPQHF

v_gene: TRBV4-1
d_gene: .
abundance: few
j_gene: TRBJ2-6
CDR3nt: TGCGCCAGCAGCGAGGTTCCCCCTGGGGCCAACGTCCTGACTTTC
CDR3aa: CASSEVPPGANVLTF

v_gene: TRBV5-5
d_gene: .
abundance: .
j_gene: TRBJ1-2
CDR3nt: TGTGCCAGCAGCTTGTTTCTGGGGTCGGGCTACACCTTC
CDR3aa: CASSLFLGSGYTF

v_gene: TRBV7-2
d_gene: .
abundance: .
j_gene: TRBJ2-1
CDR3nt: TGTGCCAGCAGCCTAATGGGGGGGGCTCTTTACAATGAGCAGTTCTTC
CDR3aa: CASSLMGGALYNEQFF

v_gene: TRBV6-1
d_gene: TRBD2
abundance: .
j_gene: TRBJ2-1
CDR3nt: TGTGCCAGCAGTGGGCCCGGGACTACTCCTAATGAGCAGTTCTTC
CDR3aa: CASSGPGTTPNEQFF

v_gene: TRBV7-9
d_gene: TRBD1
abundance: few
j_gene: TRBJ2-7
CDR3nt: TGTGCCAGCAGCTCCCGGGACAGGGATTTCAACGAGCAGTACTTC
CDR3aa: CASSSRDRDFNEQYF

v_gene: TRBV7-9
d_gene: .
abundance: .
j_gene: TRBJ2-2
CDR3nt: TGTGCCAGCGCACTTGCGGAGGGGAACACCGGGGAGCTGTTTTTT
CDR3aa: CASALAEGNTGELFF

v_gene: TRBV5-1
d_gene: .
abundance: many
j_gene: TRBJ2-7
CDR3nt: TGCGCCAGCAGCTTGGCCGGTCGGAGCTCCTACGAGCAGTACTTC
CDR3aa: CASSLAGRSSYEQYF

v_gene: TRBV25-1
d_gene: TRBD2
abundance: .
j_gene: TRBJ2-3
CDR3nt: TGTGCCAGCAGTGAATTTAAGCGGGGGACCACAGATACGCAGTATTTT
CDR3aa: CASSEFKRGTTDTQYF

v_gene: TRBV20-1
d_gene: .
abundance: many
j_gene: TRBJ2-1
CDR3nt: TGCAGTGCGTTGGGGACTTACAATGAGCAGTTCTTC
CDR3aa: CSALGTYNEQFF

v_gene: TRBV19
d_gene: TRBD2
abundance: few
j_gene: TRBJ2-1
CDR3nt: TGTGCCAGTAGTATAACTTCGTTACCGGGAGGGATCACCTACAATGAGCAGTTCTTC
CDR3aa: CASSITSLPGGITYNEQFF

v_gene: TRBV7-2
d_gene: .
abundance: .
j_gene: TRBJ2-3
CDR3nt: TGTGCCAGCAGCTTAGGTTCCGGTAGTACGCAGTATTTT
CDR3aa: CASSLGSGSTQYF

v_gene: TRBV5-1
d_gene: TRBD1
abundance: many
j_gene: TRBJ2-7
CDR3nt: TGCGCCAGCAGTTGGGACAGGTCCTACGAGCAGTACTTC
CDR3aa: CASSWDRSYEQYF

v_gene: TRBV27
d_gene: TRBD1
abundance: many
j_gene: TRBJ1-4
CDR3nt: TGTGCCAGCAGTTGGGGGACAGGCGTAGATGAAAAACTGTTTTTT
CDR3aa: CASSWGTGVDEKLFF

v_gene: TRBV7-8
d_gene: .
abundance: .
j_gene: TRBJ1-1
CDR3nt: TGTGCCAGCAGGAGAGAAGGGACTGAAGCTTTCTTT
CDR3aa: CASRREGTEAFF

v_gene: TRBV6-1
d_gene: .
abundance: .
j_gene: TRBJ1-4
CDR3nt: TGTGCCAGCGGGGGAGGGACAGAAAAACTGTTTTTT
CDR3aa: CASGGGTEKLFF

v_gene: TRBV11-2
d_gene: .
abundance: .
j_gene: TRBJ2-3
CDR3nt: TGTGCCAGCACCTACAGCGGCACAGATACGCAGTATTTT
CDR3aa: CASTYSGTDTQYF

v_gene: TRBV27
d_gene: .
abundance: .
j_gene: TRBJ1-1
CDR3nt: TGTGCCAGCAGTTCCACAGACAGCTACACTGAAGCTTTCTTT
CDR3aa: CASSSTDSYTEAFF

v_gene: TRBV2
d_gene: .
abundance: few
j_gene: TRBJ1-4
CDR3nt: TGTGCCAGCAGCCTTACCGGATCGAGAGACGAAAAACTGTTTTTT
CDR3aa: CASSLTGSRDEKLFF

v_gene: TRBV7-2
d_gene: .
abundance: .
j_gene: TRBJ1-1
CDR3nt: TGTGCCAGCGGATTACAGGGCGACACTGAAGCTTTCTTT
CDR3aa: CASGLQGDTEAFF

v_gene: TRBV4-3
d_gene: TRBD2
abundance: few
j_gene: TRBJ2-1
CDR3nt: TGCGCCAGCAGCCAAGACCTCACCGGCGGGGGGCAGTTCTTC
CDR3aa: CASSQDLTGGGQFF

v_gene: TRBV29-1
d_gene: TRBD2
abundance: few
j_gene: TRBJ2-1
CDR3nt: TGCAGCGTTGAACAGGAGGGACTACAAGAGACCCAGTTCTTC
CDR3aa: CSVEQEGLQETQFF

v_gene: TRBV4-3
d_gene: .
abundance: .
j_gene: TRBJ2-7
CDR3nt: TGCGCCAGCAGCCCCAACCTTTACCGGGACGGAGTCTCCTACGAGCAGTACTTC
CDR3aa: CASSPNLYRDGVSYEQYF

v_gene: TRBV28
d_gene: .
abundance: .
j_gene: TRBJ2-2
CDR3nt: TGTGCCAGCAGTTTTGCGGGGGCGGCCGGGGAGCTGTTTTTT
CDR3aa: CASSFAGAAGELFF

v_gene: TRBV7-6
d_gene: TRBD1
abundance: few
j_gene: TRBJ2-5
CDR3nt: TGTGCCAGCAGCTTAGCGGACAGGGAAGAGACCCAGTACTTC
CDR3aa: CASSLADREETQYF

v_gene: TRBV12-3/TRBV12-4
d_gene: .
abundance: many
j_gene: TRBJ2-7
CDR3nt: TGTGCCAGCAGGCCCAGGACGACCAACTACGAGCAGTACTTC
CDR3aa: CASRPRTTNYEQYF

v_gene: TRBV7-8
d_gene: TRBD2
abundance: few
j_gene: TRBJ2-7
CDR3nt: TGTGCCAGCAGCTTAGGGGATTGGCGGGGGGGACCCTACGAGCAGTACTTC
CDR3aa: CASSLGDWRGGPYEQYF

v_gene: TRBV2
d_gene: .
abundance: few
j_gene: TRBJ1-2
CDR3nt: TGTGCCAGCAGCGGATCTAAAGACTATGGCTACACCTTC
CDR3aa: CASSGSKDYGYTF

v_gene: TRBV12-3/TRBV12-4
d_gene: .
abundance: few
j_gene: TRBJ1-2
CDR3nt: TGTGCCAGCAGTTTCCGGGTAAGGGACTATGGCTACACCTTC
CDR3aa: CASSFRVRDYGYTF

v_gene: TRBV7-9
d_gene: .
abundance: .
j_gene: TRBJ1-3
CDR3nt: TGTGCCAGCAGCCGAACAGACCTTGGAAACACCATATATTTT
CDR3aa: CASSRTDLGNTIYF

v_gene: TRBV4-1
d_gene: TRBD1
abundance: .
j_gene: TRBJ1-2
CDR3nt: TGCGCCAGCAGCCAAGACGACAGGGGAGGCGGCTATGGCTACACCTTC
CDR3aa: CASSQDDRGGGYGYTF

v_gene: TRBV29-1
d_gene: .
abundance: .
j_gene: TRBJ2-2
CDR3nt: TGCAGCGCCTGGAGCACCGGGGAGCTGTTTTTT
CDR3aa: CSAWSTGELFF

v_gene: TRBV11-1
d_gene: .
abundance: many
j_gene: TRBJ1-6
CDR3nt: TGTGCCAGCAGCTTTGGGGGGTTCTCACCCCTCCACTTT
CDR3aa: CASSFGGFSPLHF

v_gene: TRBV28
d_gene: .
abundance: .
j_gene: TRBJ1-5
CDR3nt: TGTGCCACGGGTCACAGTCAGCCCCAGCATTTT
CDR3aa: CATGHSQPQHF

v_gene: TRBV29-1
d_gene: TRBD2
abundance: .
j_gene: TRBJ2-7
CDR3nt: TGCAGCGCCCTAGGACTGACTAGCGGGGAATACAATGAGCAGTACTTC
CDR3aa: CSALGLTSGEYNEQYF

v_gene: TRBV12-3/TRBV12-4
d_gene: .
abundance: many
j_gene: TRBJ2-5
CDR3nt: TGTGCCAGCAGTTTAGGGGATGCGACCCAGTACTTC
CDR3aa: CASSLGDATQYF

v_gene: TRBV9
d_gene: .
abundance: few
j_gene: TRBJ2-2
CDR3nt: TGTGCCAGCAGCGTCGGGGGGCACACGAACACCGGGGAGCTGTTTTTT
CDR3aa: CASSVGGHTNTGELFF

v_gene: TRBV20-1
d_gene: TRBD1
abundance: .
j_gene: TRBJ1-1
CDR3nt: TGCAGCCAGGGGGATTGGACTGAAGCTTTCTTT
CDR3aa: CSQGDWTEAFF

v_gene: TRBV25-1
d_gene: .
abundance: few
j_gene: TRBJ2-1
CDR3nt: TGTGCCACGTCGGGTGGATTCGGGAATGAGCAGTTCTTC
CDR3aa: CATSGGFGNEQFF

v_gene: TRBV20-1
d_gene: TRBD2
abundance: .
j_gene: TRBJ2-5
CDR3nt: TGCAGTGCTCCTCCCTCGACTAGCGCGGAGACCCAGTACTTC
CDR3aa: CSAPPSTSAETQYF